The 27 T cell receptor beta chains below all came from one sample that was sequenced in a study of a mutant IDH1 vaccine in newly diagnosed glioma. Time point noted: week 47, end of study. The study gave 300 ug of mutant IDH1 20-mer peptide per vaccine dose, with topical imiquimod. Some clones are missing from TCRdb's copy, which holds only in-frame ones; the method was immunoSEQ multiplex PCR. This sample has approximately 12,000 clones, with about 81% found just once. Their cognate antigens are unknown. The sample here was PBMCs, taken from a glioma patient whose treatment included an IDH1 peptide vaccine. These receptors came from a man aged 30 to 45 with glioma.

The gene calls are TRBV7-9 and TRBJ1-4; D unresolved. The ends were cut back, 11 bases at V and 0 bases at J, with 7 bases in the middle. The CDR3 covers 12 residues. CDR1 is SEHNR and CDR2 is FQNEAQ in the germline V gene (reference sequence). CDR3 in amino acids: CALEPTNEKLFF. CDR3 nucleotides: TGTGCCCTTGAGCCAACTAATGAAAAACTGTTTTTT. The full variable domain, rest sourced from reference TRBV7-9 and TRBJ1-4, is DTGVSQNPRHKITKRGQNVTFRCDPISEHNRLYWYRQTLGQGPEFLTYFQNEAQLEKSRLLSDRFSAERPKGSFSTLEIQRTEQGDSAMYLCALEPTNEKLFFGSGTQLSVL.

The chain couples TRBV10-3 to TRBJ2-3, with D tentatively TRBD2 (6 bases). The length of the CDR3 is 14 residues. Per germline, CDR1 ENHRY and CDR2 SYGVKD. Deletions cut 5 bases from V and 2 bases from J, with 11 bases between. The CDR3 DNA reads TGTGCCATCAGTACGGGAGCTGACACAGATACGCAGTATTTT. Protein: CAISTGADTDTQYF.

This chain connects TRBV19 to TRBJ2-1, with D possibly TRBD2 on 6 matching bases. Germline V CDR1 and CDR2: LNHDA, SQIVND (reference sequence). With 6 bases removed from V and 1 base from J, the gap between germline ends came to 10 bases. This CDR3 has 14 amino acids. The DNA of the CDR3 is TGTGCCAGTAGACCCGGGGGTTCCTACAATGAGCAGTTCTTC. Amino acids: CASRPGGSYNEQFF.

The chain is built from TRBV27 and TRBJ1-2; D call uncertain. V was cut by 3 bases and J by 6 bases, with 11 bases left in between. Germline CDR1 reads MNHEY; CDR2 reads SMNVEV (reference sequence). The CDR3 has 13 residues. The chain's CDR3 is CASSFRILDGYTF. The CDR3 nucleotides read TGTGCCAGCAGTTTCCGGATTCTGGATGGCTACACCTTC.

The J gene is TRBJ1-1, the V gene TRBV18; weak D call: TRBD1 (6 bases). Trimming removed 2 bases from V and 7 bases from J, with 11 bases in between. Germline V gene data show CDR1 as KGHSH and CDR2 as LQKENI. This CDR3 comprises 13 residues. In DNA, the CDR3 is TGTGCCAGCTCACCAGGGACAACGGGTGAAGCTTTCTTT. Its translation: CASSPGTTGEAFF.

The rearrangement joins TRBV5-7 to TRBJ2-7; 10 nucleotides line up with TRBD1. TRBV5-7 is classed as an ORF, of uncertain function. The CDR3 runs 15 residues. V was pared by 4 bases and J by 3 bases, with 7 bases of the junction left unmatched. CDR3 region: CASSGKDRGSYEQYF. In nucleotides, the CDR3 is TGTGCCAGCAGCGGAAAGGACAGGGGGAGCTACGAGCAGTACTTC.

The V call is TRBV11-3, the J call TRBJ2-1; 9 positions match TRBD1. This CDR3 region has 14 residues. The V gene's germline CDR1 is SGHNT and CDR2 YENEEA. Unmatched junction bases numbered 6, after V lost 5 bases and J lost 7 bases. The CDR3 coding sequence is TGTGCCAGCAGCCGACAGGGGGTCGGTAATGAGCAGTTCTTC. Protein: CASSRQGVGNEQFF.

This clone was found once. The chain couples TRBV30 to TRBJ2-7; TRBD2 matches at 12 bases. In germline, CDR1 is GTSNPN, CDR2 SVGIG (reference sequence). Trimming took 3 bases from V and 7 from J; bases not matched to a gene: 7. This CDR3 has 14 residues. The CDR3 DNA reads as TGTGCCTGGAGCAGACTAGCGGGAGTCTGGGAGCAGTACTTC. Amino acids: CAWSRLAGVWEQYF.

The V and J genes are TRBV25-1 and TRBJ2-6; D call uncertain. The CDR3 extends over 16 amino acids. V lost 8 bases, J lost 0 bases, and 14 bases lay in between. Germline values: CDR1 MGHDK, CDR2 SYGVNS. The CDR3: CASCCRGSSGANVLTF. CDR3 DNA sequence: TGTGCCAGCTGTTGTCGCGGCAGCTCTGGGGCCAACGTCCTGACTTTC.

This CDR3 reads CSARTYNEQFF. Here the CDR3 DNA reads TGCAGTGCGAGAACCTACAATGAGCAGTTCTTC. The chain employs TRBV20-1 and TRBJ2-1; D not resolved. This CDR3 region has 11 residues. The germline V gene encodes CDR1 DFQATT and CDR2 SNEGSKA (reference sequence). V lost 6 bases and J 2 bases, leaving 5 bases between the germline ends.

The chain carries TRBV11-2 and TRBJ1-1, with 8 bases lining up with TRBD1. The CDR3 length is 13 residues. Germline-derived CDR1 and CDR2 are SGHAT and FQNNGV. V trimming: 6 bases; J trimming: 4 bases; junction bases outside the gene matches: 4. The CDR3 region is CASSYTGGTEAFF. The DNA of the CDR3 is TGTGCCAGCAGTTACACAGGGGGCACTGAAGCTTTCTTT.

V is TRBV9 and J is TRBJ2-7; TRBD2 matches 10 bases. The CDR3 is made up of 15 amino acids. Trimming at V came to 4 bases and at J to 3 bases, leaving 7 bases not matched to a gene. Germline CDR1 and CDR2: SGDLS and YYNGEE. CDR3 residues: CASSFGTSAFYEQYF. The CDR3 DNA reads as TGTGCCAGCAGCTTCGGGACTAGCGCCTTCTACGAGCAGTACTTC.

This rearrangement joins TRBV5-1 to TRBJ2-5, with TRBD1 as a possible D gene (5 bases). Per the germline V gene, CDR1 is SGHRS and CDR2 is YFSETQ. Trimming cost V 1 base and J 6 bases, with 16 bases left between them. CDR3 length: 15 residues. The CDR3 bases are TGCGCCAGCAGCTTGTCCCCAGGGAACGGGCAGACCCAGTACTTC. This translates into CASSLSPGNGQTQYF.

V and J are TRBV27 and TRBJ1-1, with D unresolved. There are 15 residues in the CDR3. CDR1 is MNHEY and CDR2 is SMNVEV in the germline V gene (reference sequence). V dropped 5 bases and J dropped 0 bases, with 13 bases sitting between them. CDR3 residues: CASSRSTGMNTEAFF. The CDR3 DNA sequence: TGTGCCAGCAGTCGATCGACGGGCATGAACACTGAAGCTTTCTTT.

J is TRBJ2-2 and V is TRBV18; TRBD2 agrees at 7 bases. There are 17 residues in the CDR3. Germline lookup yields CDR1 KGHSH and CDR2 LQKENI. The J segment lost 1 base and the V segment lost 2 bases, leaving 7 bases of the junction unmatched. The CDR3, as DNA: TGTGCCAGCTCACCAAGGGCGGGAGCCATGAACACCGGGGAGCTGTTTTTT. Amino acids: CASSPRAGAMNTGELFF.

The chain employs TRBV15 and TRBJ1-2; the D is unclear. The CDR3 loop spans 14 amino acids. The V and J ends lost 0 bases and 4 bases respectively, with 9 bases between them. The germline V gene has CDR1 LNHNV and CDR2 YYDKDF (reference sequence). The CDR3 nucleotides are TGTGCCACCAGCAGAGATCCAGGATTCTATGGCTACACCTTC. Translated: CATSRDPGFYGYTF.

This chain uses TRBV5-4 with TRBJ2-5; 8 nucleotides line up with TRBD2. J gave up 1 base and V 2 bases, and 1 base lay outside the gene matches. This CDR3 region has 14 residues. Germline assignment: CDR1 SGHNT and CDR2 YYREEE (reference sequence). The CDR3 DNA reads TGTGCCAGCAGCTTAAGCGGGAGCCAAGAGACCCAGTACTTC. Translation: CASSLSGSQETQYF.

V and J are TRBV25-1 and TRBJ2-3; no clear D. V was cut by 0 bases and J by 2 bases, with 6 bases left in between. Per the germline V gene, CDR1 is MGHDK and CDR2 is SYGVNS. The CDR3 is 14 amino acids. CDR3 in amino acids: CASSEYSLTDTQYF. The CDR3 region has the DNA TGTGCCAGCAGTGAATATAGCCTCACAGATACGCAGTATTTT.

CDR3 bases: TGTGCCAGCAGCTTAGGGACAGGATACACAGATACGCAGTATTTT. Translating gives CASSLGTGYTDTQYF. The chain links TRBV7-9 to TRBJ2-3; 7 bases match TRBD1. The ends lost 1 base at V and 2 bases at J; junction bases unmatched: 3. The CDR3 loop spans 15 amino acids. Germline V gene lookup returns CDR1 SEHNR and CDR2 FQNEAQ (reference sequence).

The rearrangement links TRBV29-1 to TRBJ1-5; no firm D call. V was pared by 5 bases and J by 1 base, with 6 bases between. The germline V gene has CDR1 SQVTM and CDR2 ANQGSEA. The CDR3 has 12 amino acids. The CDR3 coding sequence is TGCAGCGTTCAGAACAGCAATCAGCCCCAGCATTTT. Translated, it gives CSVQNSNQPQHF. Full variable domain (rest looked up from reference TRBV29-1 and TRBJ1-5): SAVISQKPSRDICQRGTSLTIQCQVDSQVTMMFWYRQQPGQSLTLIATANQGSEATYESGFVIDKFPISRPNLTFSTLTVSNMSPEDSSIYLCSVQNSNQPQHFGDGTRLSIL.

The chain's CDR3 is CASPACRGRSYGYTF. CDR3 coding DNA: TGTGCAAGTCCCGCATGTAGGGGGCGCAGCTATGGCTACACCTTC. The chain employs TRBV12-2 and TRBJ1-2; the D call in the table, TRBD1, was not verified against the DNA. TRBV12-2 corresponds to a pseudogene. The length of the CDR3 is 15 residues.

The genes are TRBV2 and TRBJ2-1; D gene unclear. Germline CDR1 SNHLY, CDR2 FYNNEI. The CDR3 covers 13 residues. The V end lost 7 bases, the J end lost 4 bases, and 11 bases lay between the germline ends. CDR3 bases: TGTGCCAGCATTAGAACGAATTACAATGAGCAGTTCTTC. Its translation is CASIRTNYNEQFF.

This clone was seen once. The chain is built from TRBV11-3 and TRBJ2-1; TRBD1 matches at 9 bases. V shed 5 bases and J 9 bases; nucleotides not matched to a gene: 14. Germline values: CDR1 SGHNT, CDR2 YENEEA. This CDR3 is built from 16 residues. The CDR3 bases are TGTGCCAGCAGCCAAAGGGTACAGGGGGCAAAGAGTGAGCAGTTCTTC. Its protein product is CASSQRVQGAKSEQFF.

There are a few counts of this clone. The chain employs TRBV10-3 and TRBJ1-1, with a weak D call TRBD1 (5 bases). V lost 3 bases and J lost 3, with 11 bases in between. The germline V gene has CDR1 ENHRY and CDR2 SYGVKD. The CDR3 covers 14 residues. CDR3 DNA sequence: TGTGCCATCAGTGATGGCAGGGCATACACTGAAGCTTTCTTT. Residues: CAISDGRAYTEAFF.

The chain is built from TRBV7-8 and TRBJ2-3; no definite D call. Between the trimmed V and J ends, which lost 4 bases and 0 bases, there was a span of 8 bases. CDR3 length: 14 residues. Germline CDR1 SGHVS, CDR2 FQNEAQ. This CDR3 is CASSSPPSTDTQYF. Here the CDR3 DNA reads TGTGCCAGCAGCTCACCCCCTAGCACAGATACGCAGTATTTT.

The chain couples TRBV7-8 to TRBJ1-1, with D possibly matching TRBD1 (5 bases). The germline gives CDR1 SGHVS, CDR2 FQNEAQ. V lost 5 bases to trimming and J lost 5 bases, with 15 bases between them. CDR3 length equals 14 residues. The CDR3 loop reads CASSPGTWGTEAFF. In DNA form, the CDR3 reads TGTGCCAGCAGCCCCGGGACGTGGGGAACTGAAGCTTTCTTT.

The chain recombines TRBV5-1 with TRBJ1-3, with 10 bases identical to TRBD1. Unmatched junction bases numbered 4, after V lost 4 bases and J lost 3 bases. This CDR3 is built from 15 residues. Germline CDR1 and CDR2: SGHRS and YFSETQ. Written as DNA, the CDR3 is TGCGCCAGCAGCACGGGACAGGGGAGTGGAAACACCATATATTTT. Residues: CASSTGQGSGNTIYF. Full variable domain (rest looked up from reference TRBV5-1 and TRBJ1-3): KAGVTQTPRYLIKTRGQQVTLSCSPISGHRSVSWYQQTPGQGLQFLFEYFSETQRNKGNFPGRFSGRQFSNSRSEMNVSTLELGDSALYLCASSTGQGSGNTIYFGEGSWLTVV.